These 20 T cell receptor beta chains originate from one sample sequenced in a study of blood T cell repertoires in COVID-19. Data came from immunoSEQ multiplex PCR; TCRdb stores just in-frame clones and leaves some out. The table includes some 320,000 clones, more than 70% detected once. The source material was peripheral blood. Receptors originate from a woman aged 25 to 39 who had recovered from COVID-19.

The J gene is TRBJ2-2, the V gene TRBV18, with a possible D match to TRBD1 (6 bases). The germline V and J ends were trimmed by 3 bases and 1 base, with 6 bases remaining between them. CDR3 size: 14 residues. Germline lookup yields CDR1 KGHSH and CDR2 LQKENI. For the CDR3, the DNA is TGTGCCAGCTCACCGGGACAGAACACCGGGGAGCTGTTTTTT. This encodes CASSPGQNTGELFF.

V gene TRBV7-6 combines with J gene TRBJ1-3; D is unresolved. CDR1 and CDR2 from the germline V gene are SGHVS and FNYEAQ. Trimming pared 1 base from V and 0 bases from J, leaving 13 bases between. The CDR3 contains 17 residues. CDR3 DNA sequence: TGTGCCAGCAGCTTAGAAGCACCGATCCGCTCTGGAAACACCATATATTTT. Translation: CASSLEAPIRSGNTIYF.

The chain is built from TRBV11-2 and TRBJ1-4, with a possible D match to TRBD1 (6 bases). The CDR3 is 15 residues long. Germline CDR1 and CDR2: SGHAT and FQNNGV. Trimming pared 6 bases from V and 3 bases from J, leaving 14 bases between. DNA of the CDR3: TGTGCCAGCAGGGAACAGGGACGTGCTAATGAAAAACTGTTTTTT. Protein sequence: CASREQGRANEKLFF.

The chain has TRBV18 and TRBJ2-3; 9 bases agree with TRBD1. The CDR3 spans 14 residues. V lost 3 bases to trimming and J lost 6 bases; unmatched junction nucleotides: 4. CDR1 KGHSH and CDR2 LQKENI come from the germline V gene. The CDR3 reads CASSPGQGWDTQYF. CDR3 coding DNA: TGTGCCAGCTCACCGGGACAGGGATGGGATACGCAGTATTTT.

This clone was observed a single time. The rearrangement joins TRBV5-1 to TRBJ1-6; 7 positions match TRBD1. Looked up from germline, CDR1 is SGHRS and CDR2 is YFSETQ. V was clipped by 4 bases and J by 10 bases; unmatched bases: 8. This CDR3 region has 14 residues. Here the CDR3 DNA reads TGCGCCAGCAGCCCGGGACAGCTTGAATCACCCCTCCACTTT. Its translation is CASSPGQLESPLHF. Full variable domain (remainder filled in from reference TRBV5-1 and TRBJ1-6): KAGVTQTPRYLIKTRGQQVTLSCSPISGHRSVSWYQQTPGQGLQFLFEYFSETQRNKGNFPGRFSGRQFSNSRSEMNVSTLELGDSALYLCASSPGQLESPLHFGNGTRLTVT.

The chain has TRBV19 and TRBJ2-3; 8 bases map to TRBD1. Per germline, CDR1 LNHDA and CDR2 SQIVND (reference sequence). The V and J ends lost 6 bases and 1 base, in that order; junction bases with no gene match: 3. The CDR3 length is 14 residues. This CDR3 is CASRQGQGTDTQYF. The CDR3 nucleotides are TGTGCCAGTAGACAGGGACAGGGCACAGATACGCAGTATTTT.

In its sample, this clone was seen once. The V call is TRBV5-1, the J call TRBJ1-2; D call uncertain. Germline V lookup: CDR1 SGHRS, CDR2 YFSETQ. This CDR3 has 16 amino acids. V shed 0 bases and J shed 0 bases, with 12 bases lying between them. CDR3 sequence reads: CASSLASRVANYGYTF. CDR3 coding DNA: TGCGCCAGCAGCTTGGCCAGTCGGGTAGCTAACTATGGCTACACCTTC.

This chain links TRBV19 with TRBJ1-5; D is perhaps TRBD1 (5 bases). The ends were cut back, 5 bases at V and 4 bases at J, with 12 bases in the middle. The CDR3 is 14 amino acids. Germline CDR1 is LNHDA and CDR2 is SQIVND (reference sequence). In DNA form, the CDR3 reads TGTGCCAGTAGTCGGGCAGGGATTAATCAGCCCCAGCATTTT. It is translated as CASSRAGINQPQHF.

The chain has TRBV23-1 and TRBJ2-7; TRBD1 matches at 9 bases. TRBV23-1 is assigned to the ORF class and has an uncertain function. Trimming removed 10 bases from V and 7 bases from J; junction bases left unmatched: 17. The CDR3 length is 15 residues. This CDR3 reads CANKQGAPPLREQYF. CDR3 nucleotide sequence: TGCGCCAACAAACAGGGGGCGCCCCCCCTACGAGAGCAGTACTTC.

The rearrangement uses TRBV5-1 and TRBJ1-5; TRBD1 matches 7 bases. Germline values: CDR1 SGHRS, CDR2 YFSETQ. With V trimmed by 4 bases and J by 3 bases, 10 bases remained unmatched. This CDR3 contains 16 residues. This CDR3 is CASSPGTAIDNQPQHF. CDR3 nucleotide sequence: TGCGCCAGCAGCCCCGGGACAGCAATCGACAATCAGCCCCAGCATTTT.

The CDR3 spells CASSLLAGELFF. CDR3 DNA sequence: TGTGCCAGCAGTTTATTAGCCGGGGAGCTGTTTTTT. This sequence joins TRBV27 and TRBJ2-2; the D is unclear. The CDR3 runs to 12 residues. Germline V gene lookup returns CDR1 MNHEY and CDR2 SMNVEV (reference sequence). V lost 1 base and J 6 bases, leaving 3 bases between the germline ends.

V gene TRBV7-9 combines with J gene TRBJ2-7; a possible D gene is TRBD2 (6 bases). V was shortened by 1 base and J by 3 bases, with 10 bases between the two germline ends. The CDR3 extends over 14 amino acids. Germline V gene data show CDR1 as SEHNR and CDR2 as FQNEAQ (reference sequence). In nucleotides, the CDR3 is TGTGCCAGCAGCTTAGAAGGAGGGATCTACGAGCAGTACTTC. Amino acids: CASSLEGGIYEQYF. Together with reference TRBV7-9 and TRBJ2-7, the CDR3 gives the full variable domain: DTGVSQNPRHKITKRGQNVTFRCDPISEHNRLYWYRQTLGQGPEFLTYFQNEAQLEKSRLLSDRFSAERPKGSFSTLEIQRTEQGDSAMYLCASSLEGGIYEQYFGPGTRLTVT.

V is TRBV15 and J is TRBJ2-7; D is perhaps TRBD2 (5 bases). CDR3 size: 13 residues. Germline lookup yields CDR1 LNHNV and CDR2 YYDKDF (reference sequence). Trimming stripped 3 bases from V and 3 bases from J, with 9 bases between. CDR3 in amino acids: CATSSGEYYEQYF. CDR3 nucleotides: TGTGCCACCAGCAGCGGGGAGTACTACGAGCAGTACTTC.

The gene calls are TRBV9 and TRBJ1-1; 7 bases agree with TRBD1. This CDR3 is built from 13 residues. Germline CDR1 reads SGDLS; CDR2 reads YYNGEE. The V gene end was trimmed by 4 bases and the J gene end by 5 bases; junction bases not matched to a gene: 5. The CDR3 loop reads CASSIMTGTEAFF. CDR3 coding DNA: TGTGCCAGCAGCATAATGACAGGGACTGAAGCTTTCTTT.

The chain recombines TRBV6-2 or TRBV6-3 with TRBJ2-1; a weak D match, TRBD1 (6 bases). The ends were cut back, 5 bases at V and 0 bases at J, with 14 bases in the middle. The CDR3 consists of 16 residues. Germline V gene lookup returns CDR1 MNHEY and CDR2 SVGEGT. CDR3 nucleotides: TGTGCCAGCAGTCTCGGCCGGGACACCTCCTACAATGAGCAGTTCTTC. This sequence encodes CASSLGRDTSYNEQFF.

V and J are TRBV6-6 and TRBJ2-7; no clear D. Trimming stripped 1 base from V and 2 bases from J, with 9 bases between. Germline V lookup: CDR1 MNHNY, CDR2 SVGAGI (reference sequence). The CDR3 sequence is 14 residues long. In nucleotides, the CDR3 is TGTGCCAGCAGTTACTTTCCAGAGGCCTACGAGCAGTACTTC. Translation: CASSYFPEAYEQYF.

The V gene is TRBV29-1, the J gene TRBJ1-2; D might be TRBD1 (6 bases). CDR3 length: 15 amino acids. In germline, CDR1 is SQVTM, CDR2 ANQGSEA. V dropped 1 base and J dropped 0 bases, with 12 bases sitting between them. This CDR3 is CSVEGGNRANYGYTF. The CDR3 DNA reads as TGCAGCGTTGAAGGTGGTAACAGGGCTAACTATGGCTACACCTTC.

This chain connects TRBV5-4 to TRBJ1-2; a possible D gene is TRBD1 (5 bases). Trimming left V 3 bases short and J 3 bases short, with 12 bases between. CDR1 is SGHNT and CDR2 is YYREEE in the germline V gene (reference sequence). The CDR3 is made up of 14 amino acids. The CDR3 bases are TGTGCCAGCAGCTCAGGGAGGTCGGACTATGGCTACACCTTC. This gives the protein CASSSGRSDYGYTF.

This chain connects TRBV9 to TRBJ2-5; perhaps TRBD2 as D (6 bases). The V end was cut by 0 bases, the J end by 5 bases, with 14 bases between. CDR1 and CDR2 from the germline V gene are SGDLS and YYNGEE. The CDR3 consists of 15 residues. This CDR3 is CASSVGRGGVETQYF. As DNA, the CDR3 is TGTGCCAGCAGCGTAGGGCGGGGAGGCGTGGAGACCCAGTACTTC.

The V call is TRBV5-6, the J call TRBJ2-7; weak D call: TRBD1 (6 bases). The CDR3 is made up of 15 amino acids. V lost 4 bases, J lost 2 bases, and 16 bases lay in between. Germline-derived CDR1 and CDR2 are SGHDT and YYEEEE. The CDR3: CASSPGTLLAYEQYF. The CDR3, as DNA: TGTGCCAGCAGCCCAGGGACACTATTAGCCTACGAGCAGTACTTC.